The 7 T cell receptor beta chains in this list originate from one sample, sequenced in a study of blood T cell repertoires in COVID-19. Some clones are missing from TCRdb's copy, which holds only in-frame ones; the method was immunoSEQ multiplex PCR. The repertoire consists of 250,000 to 350,000 clones, with around nine tenths occurring once and the leading ten covering about 11%. The sequencing input was peripheral blood. These receptor sequences come from a woman aged 25 to 39 with COVID-19, enrolled during active disease.

J is TRBJ1-1 and V is TRBV30, with D unresolved. The CDR3 totals 13 residues. CDR1 and CDR2 (germline): GTSNPN, SVGIG (reference sequence). V was clipped by 7 bases and J by 5 bases, with 17 bases between them. The CDR3 DNA reads TGTGCCTCCCCCGGTGAGAGGGAGACTGAAGCTTTCTTT. Translation: CASPGERETEAFF.

The J gene is TRBJ2-3, the V gene TRBV5-6; TRBD2 agrees at 9 bases. The CDR3 runs to 15 residues. The germline V gene has CDR1 SGHDT and CDR2 YYEEEE. The ends lost 5 bases at V and 0 bases at J; junction bases unmatched: 4. CDR3 sequence: CASRPTSGSTDTQYF. For the CDR3, the DNA is TGTGCCAGCAGACCTACTAGCGGGAGCACAGATACGCAGTATTTT.

The chain employs TRBV7-9 and TRBJ2-1; TRBD2 might be the D (5 bases). Trimming cost V 5 bases and J 7 bases, with 15 bases left between them. Germline V gene sequence: CDR1 SEHNR, CDR2 FQNEAQ (reference sequence). This CDR3 comprises 14 residues. CDR3 sequence reads: CASSPLEAWNEQFF. The CDR3 DNA reads TGTGCCAGCAGCCCCCTGGAGGCTTGGAATGAGCAGTTCTTC.

CDR3 amino acids: CASSSLTGAAFF. CDR3 in DNA: TGTGCCAGCAGTTCCCTAACAGGGGCGGCTTTCTTT. This rearrangement joins TRBV6-5 to TRBJ1-1; 7 bases match TRBD1. CDR1 MNHEY and CDR2 SVGAGI come from the germline V gene. Germline trimming cut 4 bases from V and 11 bases from J; bases unmatched to any gene: 7. The CDR3 is 12 amino acids.

The J gene is TRBJ2-3, the V gene TRBV6-1, with D possibly TRBD2 on 6 matching bases. CDR1 and CDR2 (germline): MNHNS, SASEGT. V lost 2 bases and J lost 6, with 15 bases in between. The CDR3 contains 15 residues. The CDR3 reads CASSEPAGYRDTQYF. DNA of the CDR3: TGTGCCAGCAGTGAACCGGCGGGGTACAGGGATACGCAGTATTTT.

This clone was detected once. The V call is TRBV7-9, the J call TRBJ1-4; tentatively, D is TRBD1 (6 bases). This CDR3 comprises 16 residues. From germline, CDR1 is SEHNR and CDR2 FQNEAQ (reference sequence). Trimming took off 1 base at V and 2 bases at J, with 11 bases between the two ends. The CDR3 coding sequence is TGTGCCAGCAGCTTAGTTCCAGGGGAGACTAATGAAAAACTGTTTTTT. Its translation: CASSLVPGETNEKLFF.

The V call is TRBV9, the J call TRBJ2-3; D might be TRBD2 (6 bases). The V end lost 2 bases, the J end lost 0 bases, and 13 bases lay between the germline ends. The CDR3 is made up of 16 amino acids. Germline-derived CDR1 and CDR2 are SGDLS and YYNGEE. The CDR3 reads CASSVEGVTSTDTQYF. The CDR3, as DNA: TGTGCCAGCAGCGTGGAGGGCGTAACTAGCACAGATACGCAGTATTTT.